This is a list of T cell receptor beta chains from one sample in a study of cytomegalovirus exposure and HLA in healthy donors. Data came from immunoSEQ multiplex PCR; TCRdb stores just in-frame clones and leaves some out. The table has 250,000 to 300,000 clones, 80% to 95% seen once. Sequencing was performed on PBMCs. These receptors were collected from a girl aged 2-10 years in good health and CMV-seronegative. Each CDR3 is given without its conserved first and last residue.

V gene: TRBV5-1
J gene: TRBJ2-5
CDR3 protein: ASSWDRGETQY

V gene: TRBV4-1
J gene: TRBJ2-5
CDR3 protein: ASSQPPGLAGGGGQY

V gene: TRBV6-6
J gene: TRBJ1-2
CDR3 protein: ASSYYGTGYGYT

V gene: TRBV14
J gene: TRBJ2-1
CDR3 protein: ASSQAFLSLAHPGEQF

V gene: TRBV10-3
J gene: TRBJ1-2
CDR3 protein: AIRGGGTILYGYT

V gene: TRBV28
J gene: TRBJ2-7
CDR3 protein: ASSTTGGSSYEQY

V gene: TRBV2
J gene: TRBJ2-4
CDR3 protein: ASSGNSNTGKSW

V gene: TRBV5-4
J gene: TRBJ2-1
CDR3 protein: ASSGTGVVYEQF

V gene: TRBV27
J gene: TRBJ1-4
CDR3 protein: ASSTSFPGNEKLF

V gene: TRBV30
J gene: TRBJ1-5
CDR3 protein: AWSWGVGNQPQH

V gene: TRBV19
J gene: TRBJ2-5
CDR3 protein: ASRAPGKTQY

V gene: TRBV6-5
J gene: TRBJ1-2
CDR3 protein: ASSERRAGGYT

V gene: TRBV2
J gene: TRBJ2-1
CDR3 protein: ASRGLAGATRGEQF

V gene: TRBV29-1
J gene: TRBJ2-1
CDR3 protein: STSGGEYNEQF

V gene: TRBV30
J gene: TRBJ1-6
CDR3 protein: AWSPGGNSYNSPLH

V gene: TRBV19
J gene: TRBJ1-1
CDR3 protein: ASSIEEVNTEAF

V gene: TRBV20-1
J gene: TRBJ2-2
CDR3 protein: SAKDRFELF

V gene: TRBV29-1
J gene: TRBJ2-7
CDR3 protein: SVGQGVGEQY

V gene: TRBV5-4
J gene: TRBJ1-1
CDR3 protein: ASSLVDRVETEAF

V gene: TRBV30
J gene: TRBJ1-6
CDR3 protein: AWSGTNTPLH

V gene: TRBV7-6
J gene: TRBJ1-1
CDR3 protein: ASSLGTVNEAF

V gene: TRBV6-5
J gene: TRBJ2-7
CDR3 protein: ASSQTAYEQY

V gene: TRBV5-6
J gene: TRBJ2-2
CDR3 protein: ASSDLAGEDGELF

V gene: TRBV7-2
J gene: TRBJ1-1
CDR3 protein: ASSPAGGVNTEAF

V gene: TRBV27
J gene: TRBJ1-6
CDR3 protein: ASSLSGSYNSPLH

V gene: TRBV18
J gene: TRBJ2-3
CDR3 protein: ASSPGTGRTDTQY

V gene: TRBV5-8
J gene: TRBJ1-1
CDR3 protein: ASSLANPRGRDTEAF

V gene: TRBV6-5
J gene: TRBJ1-5
CDR3 protein: ASSYSGVANQPQH

V gene: TRBV11-2
J gene: TRBJ2-1
CDR3 protein: ASSSRPRQVNNEQF

V gene: TRBV19
J gene: TRBJ1-2
CDR3 protein: ASSNNKMRESGYGYT

V gene: TRBV5-1
J gene: TRBJ1-4
CDR3 protein: ASSLAKTGGNEKLF

V gene: TRBV10-1
J gene: TRBJ2-7
CDR3 protein: ASSEPLDEQY

V gene: TRBV7-8
J gene: TRBJ1-5
CDR3 protein: ASSQTRQGNQPQH

V gene: TRBV10-3
J gene: TRBJ2-1
CDR3 protein: AITAFERGVYNEQF

V gene: TRBV4-2
J gene: TRBJ2-1
CDR3 protein: ASSQEALASSYNEQF

V gene: TRBV6-1
J gene: TRBJ2-5
CDR3 protein: ASSGELKLAGVPETQY

V gene: TRBV30
J gene: TRBJ1-6
CDR3 protein: AWSSPGSPLH

V gene: TRBV27
J gene: TRBJ1-2
CDR3 protein: ASSFISGGNGYT

V gene: TRBV7-6
J gene: TRBJ2-5
CDR3 protein: ASSLTTSGRGETQY

V gene: TRBV11-2
J gene: TRBJ1-6
CDR3 protein: ASSSGGGSPLH

V gene: TRBV5-6
J gene: .
CDR3 protein: ASSWTSGRAIYEQY

V gene: TRBV5-5
J gene: TRBJ1-5
CDR3 protein: ASSLDRGNSNQPQH